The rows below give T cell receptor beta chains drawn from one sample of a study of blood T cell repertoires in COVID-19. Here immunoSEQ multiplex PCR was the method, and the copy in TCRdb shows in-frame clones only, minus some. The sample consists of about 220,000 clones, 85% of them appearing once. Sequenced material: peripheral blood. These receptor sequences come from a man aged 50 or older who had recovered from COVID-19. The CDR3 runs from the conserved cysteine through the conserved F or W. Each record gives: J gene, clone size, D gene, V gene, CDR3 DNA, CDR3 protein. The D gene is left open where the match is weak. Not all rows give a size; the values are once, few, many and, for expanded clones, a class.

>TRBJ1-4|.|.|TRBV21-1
TGTGCCATGCGGGACGCCAGGGAAAAACTGTTTTTT
CAMRDAREKLFF
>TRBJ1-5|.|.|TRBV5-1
TGCGCCAGCAGCTTGGAACCTAATAGCAATCAGCCCCAGCATTTT
CASSLEPNSNQPQHF
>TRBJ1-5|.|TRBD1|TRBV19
TGTGCCAGTAGTAAACAGGGGCGCAATAGCAATCAGCCCCAGCATTTT
CASSKQGRNSNQPQHF
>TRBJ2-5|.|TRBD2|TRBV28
TGTGCCAGCAGTTTAGGGCTAGCGGGAGGAGAAGAGACCCAGTACTTC
CASSLGLAGGEETQYF
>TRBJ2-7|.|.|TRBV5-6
TGTGCCAGCAGCTCACGCATCCTAAGCTCCTACGAGCAGTACTTC
CASSSRILSSYEQYF
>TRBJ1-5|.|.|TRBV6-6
TGTGCCAGCACCGGAAGGGACTCTAACCCAAATCAGCCCCAGCATTTT
CASTGRDSNPNQPQHF
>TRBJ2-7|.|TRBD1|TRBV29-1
TGCAGCGTTGAGGACAGGGGGCGCTTGGGCTACGAGCAGTACTTC
CSVEDRGRLGYEQYF
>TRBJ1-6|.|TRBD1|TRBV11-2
TGTGCCAGCAGCTCGAGGGTACAGGGGGAAGTAGGTAGTTCACCCCTCCACTTT
CASSSRVQGEVGSSPLHF
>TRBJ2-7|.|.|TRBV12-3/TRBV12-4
TGTGCCAGCAGTTTGGAGGCCTACGAGCAGTACTTC
CASSLEAYEQYF
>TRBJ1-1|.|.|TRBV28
TGTGCCACCGCTGACTGGAACACTGAAGCTTTCTTT
CATADWNTEAFF
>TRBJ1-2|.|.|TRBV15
TGTGCCACCAGCAGAGGGACAGAAGTCTCTGGCTACACCTTC
CATSRGTEVSGYTF
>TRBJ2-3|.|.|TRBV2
TGTGCCAGCAGTGAGTTGGGGGACACCAGCACAGATACGCAGTATTTT
CASSELGDTSTDTQYF
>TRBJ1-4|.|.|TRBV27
TGTGCCAGCAGTTTATGGGGGGGGAATCCTAATGAAAAACTGTTTTTT
CASSLWGGNPNEKLFF
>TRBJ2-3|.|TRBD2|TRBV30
TGTGCCTGGAGTCGGGGGGAGGGAGGAGATACGCAGTATTTT
CAWSRGEGGDTQYF
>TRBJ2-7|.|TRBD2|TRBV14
TGTGCCAGCAGCCAAACTAGCGGGAGTCCATACGAGCAGTACTTC
CASSQTSGSPYEQYF
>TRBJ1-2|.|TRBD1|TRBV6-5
TGTGCCAGCAGTTTAGGGGACAGGGGTTTAATTAGCGGCTACACCTTC
CASSLGDRGLISGYTF
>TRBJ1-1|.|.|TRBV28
TGTGCCAGCAGTTTATTAAGGCGGGCAGGGAACACTGAAGCTTTCTTT
CASSLLRRAGNTEAFF
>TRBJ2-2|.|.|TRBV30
TGTGCGCGGACACCGCAGGGGACGAACACCGGGGAGCTGTTTTTT
CARTPQGTNTGELFF
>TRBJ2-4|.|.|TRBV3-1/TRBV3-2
TGTGCCAGCAGCCAAGGGCGAGGTTTTGGCAAAAACATTCAGTACTTC
CASSQGRGFGKNIQYF
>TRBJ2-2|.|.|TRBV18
TGTGCCAGCTCACCAGGGGCGCCGAACACCGGGGAGCTGTTTTTT
CASSPGAPNTGELFF
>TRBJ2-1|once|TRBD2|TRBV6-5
TGTGCCAGCAGCGGGAGGGTATCCTACAATGAGCAGTTCTTC
CASSGRVSYNEQFF
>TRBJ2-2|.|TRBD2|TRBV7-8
TGTGCCAGCAGCTTAGGAGGGCGGGGGACCACCGGGGAGCTGTTTTTT
CASSLGGRGTTGELFF
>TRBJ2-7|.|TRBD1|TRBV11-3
TGTGCCAGCAGCCAACAGGGACAGGGGGCCTTACACGAGCAGTACTTC
CASSQQGQGALHEQYF
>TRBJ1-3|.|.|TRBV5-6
TGTGCCAGCAGCTTGCTTTCTGTGTCTGGAAACACCATATATTTT
CASSLLSVSGNTIYF
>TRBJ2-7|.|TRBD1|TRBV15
TGTGCCACCAGCACCCCCAAGCCCCCGACGGACAGGGCCAGCTCCTACGAGCAGTACTTC
CATSTPKPPTDRASSYEQYF
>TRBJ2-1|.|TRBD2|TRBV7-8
TGTGCCAGCAGCTTAGGGACTAGCGGTCTATTGGAGCAGTTCTTC
CASSLGTSGLLEQFF
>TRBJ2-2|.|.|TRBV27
TGTGCCAGCAGCTCGAGGAGATTATCGAACACCGGGGAGCTGTTTTTT
CASSSRRLSNTGELFF
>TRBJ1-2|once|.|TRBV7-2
TGTGCCAGCAGCCTCCCAGGGATTCACTATGGCTACACCTTC
CASSLPGIHYGYTF
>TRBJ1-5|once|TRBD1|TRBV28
TGTGCCAGCAGCACTACAGGGGGCGATAATCAGCCCCAGCATTTT
CASSTTGGDNQPQHF
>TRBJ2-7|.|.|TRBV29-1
TGCAGCGTTGTTGAACAGGTGGGCTACGAGCAGTACTTC
CSVVEQVGYEQYF
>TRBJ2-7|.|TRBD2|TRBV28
TGTTCCTCGGCGGGGGTTGGCGAGCAGTACTTC
CSSAGVGEQYF
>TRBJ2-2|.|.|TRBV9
TGTGCCAGCAGCGTAGACAGGTTTCACACCGGGGAGCTGTTTTTT
CASSVDRFHTGELFF
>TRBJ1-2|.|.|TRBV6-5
TGTGCCAGCATGAGGACTGGCACAGCTAACTATGGCTACACCTTC
CASMRTGTANYGYTF
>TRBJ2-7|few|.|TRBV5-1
TGCGCCAGCAGCTCCAATTTGCAGGGCTACGAGCAGTACTTC
CASSSNLQGYEQYF
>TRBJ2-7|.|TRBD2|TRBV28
TGTGCCAGCAGGGGGGGGACGCGCGAGCAGTACTTC
CASRGGTREQYF
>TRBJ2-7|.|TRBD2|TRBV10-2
TGCGCCAGCAGTAGACTAGCGGGACCCTACGAGCAGTACTTC
CASSRLAGPYEQYF
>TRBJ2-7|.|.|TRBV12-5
TGTGCTAGTGGCCGAGCGCACAGGGCCTACGAGCAGTACTTC
CASGRAHRAYEQYF
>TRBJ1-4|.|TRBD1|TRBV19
TGTGCCAGTAGTACCCGGGACAGGGGAGGGGAACTGTTTTTT
CASSTRDRGGELFF
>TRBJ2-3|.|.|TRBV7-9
TGTGCCAGCAGCTTAAATTTCGCGAGCACAGATACGCAGTATTTT
CASSLNFASTDTQYF
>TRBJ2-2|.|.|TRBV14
TGTGCCAGCAGCCAAGACCACGGGTCCCTTCCTGTCCGGGAGCTGTTTTTT
CASSQDHGSLPVRELFF
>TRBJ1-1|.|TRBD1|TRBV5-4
TGTGCCAGCAGCTGGGACAGGGGTGAAGCTTTCTTT
CASSWDRGEAFF
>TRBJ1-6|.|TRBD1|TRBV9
TGTGCCAGCAGCGAGACAGGGGTCTATAATTCACCCCTCCACTTT
CASSETGVYNSPLHF
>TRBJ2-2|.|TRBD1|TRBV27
TGTGCCAGCGGCCGGGACAGGGACACCGGGGAGCTGTTTTTT
CASGRDRDTGELFF
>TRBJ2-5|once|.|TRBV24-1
TGTGCCACCAGTGATTTGACTAGCACAGAGACCCAGTACTTC
CATSDLTSTETQYF
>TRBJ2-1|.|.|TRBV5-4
TGTGCCAGCAGCTACAAGGGGTCAGCCTACAATGAGCAGTTCTTC
CASSYKGSAYNEQFF
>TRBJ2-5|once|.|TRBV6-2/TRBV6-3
TGTGCCAGCAGTTACTATGGGGGGCAAGAGACCCAGTACTTC
CASSYYGGQETQYF
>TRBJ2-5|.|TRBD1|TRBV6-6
TGTGCCAGCACAGGACAGGGGATAGGGGAGACCCAGTACTTC
CASTGQGIGETQYF
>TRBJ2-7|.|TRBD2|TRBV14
TGTGCCAGCAGCCACCCAGCGGGAGGCGTCTACGAGCAGTACTTC
CASSHPAGGVYEQYF
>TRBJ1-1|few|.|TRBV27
TGTGCCAGCAGTCCCTCTAAACTTCCCAACACTGAAGCTTTCTTT
CASSPSKLPNTEAFF
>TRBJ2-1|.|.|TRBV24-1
TGTGCCACCAGTGGAAGCGCGGGCTCTTACAATGAGCAGTTCTTC
CATSGSAGSYNEQFF
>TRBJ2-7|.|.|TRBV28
TGTGCCAGCAGTTTTGGGGCAGGGCTGTACGAGCAGTACTTC
CASSFGAGLYEQYF
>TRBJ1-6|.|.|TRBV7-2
TGTGCCAGCAGCTTACAGGGGTACGATAATTCACCCCTCCACTTT
CASSLQGYDNSPLHF
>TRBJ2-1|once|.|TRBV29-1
TGCAGCGTTGATCCCAGGTTCGATGAGCAGTTCTTC
CSVDPRFDEQFF
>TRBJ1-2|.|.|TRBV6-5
TGTGCCAGCAGACAGGGTGATGGCTACACCTTC
CASRQGDGYTF